This section outlines one TCR beta chain sequence together with its context. What it binds is unknown. Libraries were prepared by immunoSEQ multiplex PCR; TCRdb keeps only in-frame clonotypes and omits some of them. This table has tens of thousands of clones, around 80% appearing once. The CDR3 contains 15 residues. The patients had HPV-negative, locally advanced oral cavity squamous cell carcinoma. This sample stems from a study of neoadjuvant anti-PD-1 for oral cavity cancer. Study context: Patients without progression received a fourth nivolumab dose around day 43, then surgical resection on days 50-56.

Findings of the study overall: Higher pretreatment blood Treg/Th17 ratios correlated with higher pretreatment blood and lower post-treatment tumor TCRbeta clonality.

The V call is TRBV21-1, the J call TRBJ1-5; TRBD1, the D gene given by the table, was not confirmed from the DNA. TRBV21-1 is an annotated pseudogene. The receptor comes from a person aged 35-79 years with oral cavity squamous cell carcinoma. Here the sequenced sample was PBMCs, taken before nivolumab (anti-PD-1) treatment. Here the CDR3 reads CASSPHRGHGQPQHF. The CDR3 DNA reads TGTGCCAGCAGCCCCCACAGGGGGCACGGACAGCCCCAGCATTTT.